This T cell receptor beta chain stems from a study of cytomegalovirus exposure and HLA in healthy donors. Regarding the study as a whole: With later analysis, a missense DCLRE1C variant became linked to TCR beta V- and J-gene trimming.

Notes on this clone: Its antigen is unknown.

The PCR ran on 60 Vbeta and 13 Jbeta primers. This table comes from immunoSEQ multiplex PCR, and its TCRdb copy is limited to in-frame clones, with some not included. The table shows roughly 200,000 clones, with roughly 85% occurring only once. This CDR3 has 14 amino acids. Germline assignment: CDR1 SGHTA and CDR2 FQGNSA. Trimming shortened V by 7 bases and J by 6 bases, and 16 bases separated the two germline ends. Sequencing was performed on PBMCs. The source of this sequence is a woman aged 40 to 50 in good health and CMV-seronegative. The chain is built from TRBV7-2 and TRBJ2-1; maybe TRBD2 (5 bases). The CDR3 DNA follows: TGTGCCAGCATCCGATCTGGTGGACTCAATGAGCAGTTCTTC. Amino acids: CASIRSGGLNEQFF.